Included here is one T cell receptor (beta chain) sequence, with context. Its antigen remains unidentified. The sample is drawn from a study of TIL therapy for anti-PD-1-resistant metastatic lung cancer. Overall study: Patients had a median age of 54 years (range about 38-85). Tumors carried a median about 1.6 non-synonymous mutations per megabase. Study results and limitations: Infused TIL clonotypes partially replaced the baseline blood repertoire, then decayed over months.

The CDR3 contains 13 residues. The V gene's germline CDR1 is SNHLY and CDR2 FYNNEI. V was clipped by 8 bases and J by 4 bases, with 12 bases between them. Described time point: pre-treatment sample, taken before nivolumab and TIL therapy. Adults with stage 4 NSCLC were enrolled in a phase I trial. This was the immunoSEQ v3 assay. Sequencing used immunoSEQ multiplex PCR; TCRdb keeps in-frame clones, though not all of them. The table lists 35,000 to 55,000 clones, around 80% of them singletons. The sequencing here drew on blood, taken at baseline. The rearrangement joins TRBV2 to TRBJ2-1; D tentatively reads TRBD1 or TRBD2 (5 bases each). This clonotype was obtained from a man in his sixties or seventies with non-small cell lung cancer. In DNA form, the CDR3 reads TGTGCCAGCTTGGGGGACCATTACAATGAGCAGTTCTTC. Its translation is CASLGDHYNEQFF. The entire variable domain, with the rest obtained from reference TRBV2 and TRBJ2-1, is as follows: EPEVTQTPSHQVTQMGQEVILRCVPISNHLYFYWYRQILGQKVEFLVSFYNNEISEKSEIFDDQFSVERPDGSNFTLKIRSTKLEDSAMYFCASLGDHYNEQFFGPGTRLTVL.